This TCR beta chain was recovered during a study of blood T cell repertoires in COVID-19. As for the study in general: There were acute and convalescent COVID-19 samples, and they came from the United States, Italy and Spain.

Only in-frame clones appear in the TCRdb table, and some are missing; sequencing was by immunoSEQ multiplex PCR. The sample lists fewer than 250,000 clones, roughly nine tenths seen once, with less than 1.5% in the top ten. This clone was seen a few times. This CDR3 comprises 14 residues. Germline lookup yields CDR1 SGHDT and CDR2 YYEEEE. V lost 6 bases, J lost 0 bases, and 5 bases stayed unmatched. This receptor was obtained from a man in his thirties or forties with acute or convalescent COVID-19. Sequenced input: peripheral blood. The gene calls are TRBV5-6 and TRBJ1-1; 7 bases line up with TRBD1. This CDR3 is CASNGGTVNTEAFF. CDR3 DNA: TGTGCCAGCAACGGAGGGACAGTGAACACTGAAGCTTTCTTT.